This T cell receptor beta chain was observed in a study of radiotherapy plus CTLA-4 blockade in lung cancer. TCRdb's table, derived via immunoSEQ multiplex PCR, lists solely in-frame clones and lacks some. Counted here are around 72,000 clones, 78% occurring once; the ten biggest clones make up 7% to 7.5%. Trimming pared 1 base from V and 5 bases from J, leaving 3 bases between. This CDR3 is 11 amino acids long. Germline V CDR1 and CDR2: SGHDN, FVKESK. The receptor was derived from a human donor with non-small cell lung cancer who had a complete response to radiotherapy plus ipilimumab. V is TRBV14 and J is TRBJ2-7; D gene ambiguous. Sequenced material: peripheral blood, taken from a patient treated with radiotherapy plus ipilimumab. CDR3 loop: CASSQGHEQYV. The CDR3 bases are TGTGCCAGCAGCCAAGGCCACGAGCAGTACGTC.